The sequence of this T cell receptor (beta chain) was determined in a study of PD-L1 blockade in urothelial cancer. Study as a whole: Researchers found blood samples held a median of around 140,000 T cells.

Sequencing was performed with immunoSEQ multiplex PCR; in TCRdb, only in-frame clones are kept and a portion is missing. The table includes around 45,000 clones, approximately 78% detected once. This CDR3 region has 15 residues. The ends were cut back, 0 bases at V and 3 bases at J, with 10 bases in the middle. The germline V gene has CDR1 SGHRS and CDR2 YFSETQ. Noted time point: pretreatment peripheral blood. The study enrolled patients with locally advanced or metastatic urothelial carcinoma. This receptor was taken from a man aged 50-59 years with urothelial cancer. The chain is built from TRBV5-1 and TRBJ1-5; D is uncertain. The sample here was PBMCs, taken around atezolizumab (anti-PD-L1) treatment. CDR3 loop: CASSLAGANNQPQHF. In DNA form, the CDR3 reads TGCGCCAGCAGCTTGGCGGGAGCCAACAATCAGCCCCAGCATTTT.